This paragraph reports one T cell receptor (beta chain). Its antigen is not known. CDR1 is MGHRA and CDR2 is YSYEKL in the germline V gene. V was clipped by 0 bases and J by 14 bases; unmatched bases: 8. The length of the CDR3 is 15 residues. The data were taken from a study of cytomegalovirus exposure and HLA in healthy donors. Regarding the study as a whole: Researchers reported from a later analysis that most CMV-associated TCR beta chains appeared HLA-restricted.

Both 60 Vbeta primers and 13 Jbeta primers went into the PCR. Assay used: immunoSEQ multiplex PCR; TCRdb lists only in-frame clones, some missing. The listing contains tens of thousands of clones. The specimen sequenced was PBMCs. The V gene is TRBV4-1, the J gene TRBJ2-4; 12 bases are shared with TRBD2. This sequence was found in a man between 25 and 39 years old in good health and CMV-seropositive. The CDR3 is CASSQELAGGPGKYF. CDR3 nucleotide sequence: TGCGCCAGCAGCCAAGAGCTAGCGGGAGGGCCTGGGAAGTACTTC.